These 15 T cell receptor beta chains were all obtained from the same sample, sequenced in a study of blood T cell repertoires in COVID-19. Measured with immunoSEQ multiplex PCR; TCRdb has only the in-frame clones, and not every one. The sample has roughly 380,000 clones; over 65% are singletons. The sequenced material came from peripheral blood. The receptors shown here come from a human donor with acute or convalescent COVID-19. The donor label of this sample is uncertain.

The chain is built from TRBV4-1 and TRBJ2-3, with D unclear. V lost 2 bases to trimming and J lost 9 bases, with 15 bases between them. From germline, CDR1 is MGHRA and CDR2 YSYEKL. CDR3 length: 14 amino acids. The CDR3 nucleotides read TGCGCCAGCAGCCAACCTACTAATGGAGACACGCAGTATTTT. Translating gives CASSQPTNGDTQYF.

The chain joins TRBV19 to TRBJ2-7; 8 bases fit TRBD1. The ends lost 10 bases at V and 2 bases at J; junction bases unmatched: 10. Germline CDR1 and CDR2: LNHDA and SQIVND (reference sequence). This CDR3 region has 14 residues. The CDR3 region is CATTNRGFPYEQYF. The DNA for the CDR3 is TGTGCCACAACCAACAGGGGGTTTCCCTACGAGCAGTACTTC.

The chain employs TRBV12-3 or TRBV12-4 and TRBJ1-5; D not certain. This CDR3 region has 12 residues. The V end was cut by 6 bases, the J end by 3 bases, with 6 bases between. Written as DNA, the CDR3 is TGTGCCAGCAGGGGCGACAATCAGCCCCAGCATTTT. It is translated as CASRGDNQPQHF.

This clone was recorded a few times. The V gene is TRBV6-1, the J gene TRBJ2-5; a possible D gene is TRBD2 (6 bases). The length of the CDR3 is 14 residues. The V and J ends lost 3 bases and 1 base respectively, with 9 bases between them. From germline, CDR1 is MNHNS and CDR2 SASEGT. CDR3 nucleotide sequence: TGTGCCAGCAGTGATATGGGGGGCCAAGAGACCCAGTACTTC. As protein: CASSDMGGQETQYF.

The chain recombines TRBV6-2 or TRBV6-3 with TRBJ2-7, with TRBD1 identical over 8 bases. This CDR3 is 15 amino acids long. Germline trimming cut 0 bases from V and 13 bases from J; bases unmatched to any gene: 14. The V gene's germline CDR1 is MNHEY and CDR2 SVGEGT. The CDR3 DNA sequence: TGTGCCAGCAGTTACTCGAGGGACAGGTCTACGAGCAATTACTTC. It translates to CASSYSRDRSTSNYF.

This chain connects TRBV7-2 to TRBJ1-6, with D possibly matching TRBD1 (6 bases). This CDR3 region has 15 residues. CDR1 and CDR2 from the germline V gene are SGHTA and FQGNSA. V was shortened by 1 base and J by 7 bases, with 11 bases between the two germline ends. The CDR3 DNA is TGTGCCAGCAGCTTAGGAGGGGGGGCCAATTCACCCCTCCACTTT. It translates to CASSLGGGANSPLHF.

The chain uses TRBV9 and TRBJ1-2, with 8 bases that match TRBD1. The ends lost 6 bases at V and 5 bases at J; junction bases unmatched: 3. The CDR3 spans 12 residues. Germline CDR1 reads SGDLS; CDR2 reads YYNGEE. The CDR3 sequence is CASNDRGYGYTF. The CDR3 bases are TGTGCCAGCAATGACAGGGGTTATGGCTACACCTTC. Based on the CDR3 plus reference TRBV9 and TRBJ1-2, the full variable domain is DSGVTQTPKHLITATGQRVTLRCSPRSGDLSVYWYQQSLDQGLQFLIQYYNGEERAKGNILERFSAQQFPDLHSELNLSSLELGDSALYFCASNDRGYGYTFGSGTRLTVV.

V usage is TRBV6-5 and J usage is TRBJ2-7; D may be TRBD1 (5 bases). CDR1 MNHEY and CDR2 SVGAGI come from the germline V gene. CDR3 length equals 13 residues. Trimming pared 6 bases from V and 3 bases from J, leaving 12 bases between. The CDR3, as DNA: TGTGCCAGCAGCGAGGCCAGGGTCTACGAGCAGTACTTC. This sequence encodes CASSEARVYEQYF.

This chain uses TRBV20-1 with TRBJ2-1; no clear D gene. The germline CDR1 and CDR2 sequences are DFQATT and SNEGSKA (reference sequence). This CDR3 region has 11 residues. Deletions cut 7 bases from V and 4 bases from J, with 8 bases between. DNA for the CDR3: TGCAGTGAACTTCTTTACAATGAGCAGTTCTTC. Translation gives CSELLYNEQFF.

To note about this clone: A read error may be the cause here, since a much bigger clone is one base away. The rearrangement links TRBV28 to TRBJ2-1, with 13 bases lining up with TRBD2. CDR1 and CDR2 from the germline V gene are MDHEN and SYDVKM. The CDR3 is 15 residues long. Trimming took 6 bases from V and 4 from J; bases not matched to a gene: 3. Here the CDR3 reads CASSRTSGGYNEQFF. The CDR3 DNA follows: TGTGCCAGCAGCCGGACTAGCGGGGGTTACAATGAGCAGTTCTTC.

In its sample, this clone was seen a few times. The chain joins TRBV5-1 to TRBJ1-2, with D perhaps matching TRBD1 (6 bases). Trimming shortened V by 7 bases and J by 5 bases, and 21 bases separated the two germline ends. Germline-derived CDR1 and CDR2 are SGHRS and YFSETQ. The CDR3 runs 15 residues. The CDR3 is CASSEQDSRTYGYTF. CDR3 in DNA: TGCGCCAGCTCGGAACAGGACAGCCGGACATATGGCTACACCTTC.

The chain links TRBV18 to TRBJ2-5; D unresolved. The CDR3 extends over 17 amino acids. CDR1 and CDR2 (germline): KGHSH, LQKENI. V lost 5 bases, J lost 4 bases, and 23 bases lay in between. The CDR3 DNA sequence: TGTGCCAGCTCATCCACCCCCCTCGCGCGTATTGGAGAGACCCAGTACTTC. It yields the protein CASSSTPLARIGETQYF.

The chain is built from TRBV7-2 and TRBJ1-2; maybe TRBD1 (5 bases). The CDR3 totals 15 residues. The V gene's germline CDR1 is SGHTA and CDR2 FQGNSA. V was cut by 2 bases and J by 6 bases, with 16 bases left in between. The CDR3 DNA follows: TGTGCCAGCAGCTTAAAGGCCAGGGTCTTTGATGGCTACACCTTC. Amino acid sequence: CASSLKARVFDGYTF. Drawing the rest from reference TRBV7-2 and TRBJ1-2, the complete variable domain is GAGVSQSPSNKVTEKGKDVELRCDPISGHTALYWYRQSLGQGLEFLIYFQGNSAPDKSGLPSDRFSAERTGGSVSTLTIQRTQQEDSAVYLCASSLKARVFDGYTFGSGTRLTVV.

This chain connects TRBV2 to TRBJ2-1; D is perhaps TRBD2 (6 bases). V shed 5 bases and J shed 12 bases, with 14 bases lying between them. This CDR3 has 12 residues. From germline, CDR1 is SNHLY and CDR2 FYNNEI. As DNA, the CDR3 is TGTGCCAGCAGTTCGGAGCCCGGGGGGCAGTTCTTC. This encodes CASSSEPGGQFF.

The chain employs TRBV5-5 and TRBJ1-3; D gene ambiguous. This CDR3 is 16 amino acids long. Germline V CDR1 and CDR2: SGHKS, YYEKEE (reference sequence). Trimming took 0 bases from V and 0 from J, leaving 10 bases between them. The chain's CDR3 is CASSLVSQISGNTIYF. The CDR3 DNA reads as TGTGCCAGCAGCTTGGTTTCACAGATCTCTGGAAACACCATATATTTT.